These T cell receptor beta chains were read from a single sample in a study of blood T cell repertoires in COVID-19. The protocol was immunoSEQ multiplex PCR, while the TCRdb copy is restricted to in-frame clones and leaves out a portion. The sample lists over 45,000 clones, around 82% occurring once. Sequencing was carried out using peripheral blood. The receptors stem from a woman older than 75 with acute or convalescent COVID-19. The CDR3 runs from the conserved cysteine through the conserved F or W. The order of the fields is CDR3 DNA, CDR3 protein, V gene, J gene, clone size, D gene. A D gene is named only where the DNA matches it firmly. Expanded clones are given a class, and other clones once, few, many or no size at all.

cdr3_nt: TGTGCCAGCAGTTACACCCAAGCGGGACAAAGCGATACGCAGTATTTT; cdr3_aa: CASSYTQAGQSDTQYF; v_call: TRBV6-5; j_call: TRBJ2-3; clone_size: .; d_call: .
cdr3_nt: TGCGCCAGCAGCTTGACAGAAAACTATGGCTACACCTTC; cdr3_aa: CASSLTENYGYTF; v_call: TRBV4-1; j_call: TRBJ1-2; clone_size: .; d_call: .
cdr3_nt: TGTGCCACACTACTAGCGGGAGGGAACACCGGGGAGCTGTTTTTT; cdr3_aa: CATLLAGGNTGELFF; v_call: TRBV28; j_call: TRBJ2-2; clone_size: .; d_call: TRBD2
cdr3_nt: TGTGCCAGCCCCCCTCGGGGCGGGGTGGGCACAGATACGCAGTATTTT; cdr3_aa: CASPPRGGVGTDTQYF; v_call: TRBV28; j_call: TRBJ2-3; clone_size: .; d_call: .
cdr3_nt: TGTGCCAGCACCTCGGCGGGGGGGCCTCTGAATACGCAGTATTTT; cdr3_aa: CASTSAGGPLNTQYF; v_call: TRBV6-5; j_call: TRBJ2-3; clone_size: .; d_call: TRBD2
cdr3_nt: TGCGCCAGCTACGAACCGGGAGGACACGAGCAGTACTTC; cdr3_aa: CASYEPGGHEQYF; v_call: TRBV5-1; j_call: TRBJ2-7; clone_size: .; d_call: TRBD2
cdr3_nt: TGTGCCAGCAGCGTAGCAGCCTGGGGGCCCGGGGAGCTGTTTTTT; cdr3_aa: CASSVAAWGPGELFF; v_call: TRBV9; j_call: TRBJ2-2; clone_size: .; d_call: .
cdr3_nt: TGTGCCAGCAGCCGGAGTCCGGTTCGGACTAGCCACGAGCAGTACTTC; cdr3_aa: CASSRSPVRTSHEQYF; v_call: TRBV14; j_call: TRBJ2-7; clone_size: once; d_call: TRBD2
cdr3_nt: TGTGCCAGCAGCCCCCAGCCGGGAGGACTTGGCTACACCTTC; cdr3_aa: CASSPQPGGLGYTF; v_call: TRBV7-2; j_call: TRBJ1-2; clone_size: once; d_call: .
cdr3_nt: TGTGCCAGCAGTTTATACTCAGGTTCTAGCACAGATACGCAGTATTTT; cdr3_aa: CASSLYSGSSTDTQYF; v_call: TRBV28; j_call: TRBJ2-3; clone_size: .; d_call: .
cdr3_nt: TGTGCCAGCAGCTTAGAGGTTGGGGGGGCTGGGGAGCTGTTTTTT; cdr3_aa: CASSLEVGGAGELFF; v_call: TRBV7-2; j_call: TRBJ2-2; clone_size: few; d_call: .
cdr3_nt: TGTGCCACCAGTGATGCCACTAGCGGGGGCAGGGAGACCCAGTACTTC; cdr3_aa: CATSDATSGGRETQYF; v_call: TRBV24-1; j_call: TRBJ2-5; clone_size: .; d_call: TRBD2
cdr3_nt: TGTGCCAGCAGCTCCCCCGCTAGCGCCCTCACCGGGGAGCTGTTTTTT; cdr3_aa: CASSSPASALTGELFF; v_call: TRBV9; j_call: TRBJ2-2; clone_size: .; d_call: .
cdr3_nt: TGTGCCTGGAGTGGATCTACCGATGAGACCCAGTACTTC; cdr3_aa: CAWSGSTDETQYF; v_call: TRBV30; j_call: TRBJ2-5; clone_size: .; d_call: .
cdr3_nt: TGTGCCATCAGTGAGGGTTGGGGCGACAACTATGGCTACACCTTC; cdr3_aa: CAISEGWGDNYGYTF; v_call: TRBV10-3; j_call: TRBJ1-2; clone_size: .; d_call: .
cdr3_nt: TGCGCCAGCAACCTTAACTGGCTAGCGGATTACAATGAGCAGTTCTTC; cdr3_aa: CASNLNWLADYNEQFF; v_call: TRBV5-1; j_call: TRBJ2-1; clone_size: .; d_call: TRBD2
cdr3_nt: TGTGCCAGCAGTGTCGAACAGGGGAATGTTAACTATGGCTACACCTTC; cdr3_aa: CASSVEQGNVNYGYTF; v_call: TRBV7-2; j_call: TRBJ1-2; clone_size: .; d_call: TRBD1
cdr3_nt: TGTGCCAGCAGTTATTCCGGGAAGCGCGGTGAAAAACTGTTTTTT; cdr3_aa: CASSYSGKRGEKLFF; v_call: TRBV6-5; j_call: TRBJ1-4; clone_size: .; d_call: .
cdr3_nt: TGTGCCAGCAGCGTAGAAGCGGGAGGGAAAGAGACCCAGTACTTC; cdr3_aa: CASSVEAGGKETQYF; v_call: TRBV9; j_call: TRBJ2-5; clone_size: .; d_call: TRBD2
cdr3_nt: TGTGCCAGCAGCCTCCTCGGGGTCACCGGGGAGCTGTTTTTT; cdr3_aa: CASSLLGVTGELFF; v_call: TRBV7-8; j_call: TRBJ2-2; clone_size: .; d_call: .
cdr3_nt: TGCGCCAGCAGCTTGGAGGGGTTTAATTCACCCCTCCACTTT; cdr3_aa: CASSLEGFNSPLHF; v_call: TRBV5-1; j_call: TRBJ1-6; clone_size: once; d_call: .
cdr3_nt: TGTGCCAGCAGCGCGTCGGGGGGGCGCTACAATGAGCAGTTCTTC; cdr3_aa: CASSASGGRYNEQFF; v_call: TRBV5-4; j_call: TRBJ2-1; clone_size: .; d_call: TRBD2
cdr3_nt: TGTGCCAGCAGCCCCCAGGCGGGCCAGATTAACGAGCAGTACTTC; cdr3_aa: CASSPQAGQINEQYF; v_call: TRBV7-3; j_call: TRBJ2-7; clone_size: .; d_call: .